This T cell receptor beta chain is from a study of T cell changes during pregnancy in multiple sclerosis. Trimming left V 1 base short and J 7 bases short, with 11 bases between. This CDR3 region has 15 residues. Germline CDR1 reads KGHSH; CDR2 reads LQKENI. TCRdb keeps only in-frame clones here, not all; method: immunoSEQ multiplex PCR. In the table there are about 68,000 clones, around 90% of which are singletons. This rearrangement joins TRBV18 to TRBJ1-6, with D uncertain. The material was peripheral blood, obtained in the second trimester of pregnancy. This clonotype was obtained from a female donor with multiple sclerosis, enrolled in a pregnancy study. The CDR3 nucleotides read TGTGCCAGCTCACCACTGGGCGACACAAATTCACCCCTCCACTTT. Translating it yields CASSPLGDTNSPLHF.